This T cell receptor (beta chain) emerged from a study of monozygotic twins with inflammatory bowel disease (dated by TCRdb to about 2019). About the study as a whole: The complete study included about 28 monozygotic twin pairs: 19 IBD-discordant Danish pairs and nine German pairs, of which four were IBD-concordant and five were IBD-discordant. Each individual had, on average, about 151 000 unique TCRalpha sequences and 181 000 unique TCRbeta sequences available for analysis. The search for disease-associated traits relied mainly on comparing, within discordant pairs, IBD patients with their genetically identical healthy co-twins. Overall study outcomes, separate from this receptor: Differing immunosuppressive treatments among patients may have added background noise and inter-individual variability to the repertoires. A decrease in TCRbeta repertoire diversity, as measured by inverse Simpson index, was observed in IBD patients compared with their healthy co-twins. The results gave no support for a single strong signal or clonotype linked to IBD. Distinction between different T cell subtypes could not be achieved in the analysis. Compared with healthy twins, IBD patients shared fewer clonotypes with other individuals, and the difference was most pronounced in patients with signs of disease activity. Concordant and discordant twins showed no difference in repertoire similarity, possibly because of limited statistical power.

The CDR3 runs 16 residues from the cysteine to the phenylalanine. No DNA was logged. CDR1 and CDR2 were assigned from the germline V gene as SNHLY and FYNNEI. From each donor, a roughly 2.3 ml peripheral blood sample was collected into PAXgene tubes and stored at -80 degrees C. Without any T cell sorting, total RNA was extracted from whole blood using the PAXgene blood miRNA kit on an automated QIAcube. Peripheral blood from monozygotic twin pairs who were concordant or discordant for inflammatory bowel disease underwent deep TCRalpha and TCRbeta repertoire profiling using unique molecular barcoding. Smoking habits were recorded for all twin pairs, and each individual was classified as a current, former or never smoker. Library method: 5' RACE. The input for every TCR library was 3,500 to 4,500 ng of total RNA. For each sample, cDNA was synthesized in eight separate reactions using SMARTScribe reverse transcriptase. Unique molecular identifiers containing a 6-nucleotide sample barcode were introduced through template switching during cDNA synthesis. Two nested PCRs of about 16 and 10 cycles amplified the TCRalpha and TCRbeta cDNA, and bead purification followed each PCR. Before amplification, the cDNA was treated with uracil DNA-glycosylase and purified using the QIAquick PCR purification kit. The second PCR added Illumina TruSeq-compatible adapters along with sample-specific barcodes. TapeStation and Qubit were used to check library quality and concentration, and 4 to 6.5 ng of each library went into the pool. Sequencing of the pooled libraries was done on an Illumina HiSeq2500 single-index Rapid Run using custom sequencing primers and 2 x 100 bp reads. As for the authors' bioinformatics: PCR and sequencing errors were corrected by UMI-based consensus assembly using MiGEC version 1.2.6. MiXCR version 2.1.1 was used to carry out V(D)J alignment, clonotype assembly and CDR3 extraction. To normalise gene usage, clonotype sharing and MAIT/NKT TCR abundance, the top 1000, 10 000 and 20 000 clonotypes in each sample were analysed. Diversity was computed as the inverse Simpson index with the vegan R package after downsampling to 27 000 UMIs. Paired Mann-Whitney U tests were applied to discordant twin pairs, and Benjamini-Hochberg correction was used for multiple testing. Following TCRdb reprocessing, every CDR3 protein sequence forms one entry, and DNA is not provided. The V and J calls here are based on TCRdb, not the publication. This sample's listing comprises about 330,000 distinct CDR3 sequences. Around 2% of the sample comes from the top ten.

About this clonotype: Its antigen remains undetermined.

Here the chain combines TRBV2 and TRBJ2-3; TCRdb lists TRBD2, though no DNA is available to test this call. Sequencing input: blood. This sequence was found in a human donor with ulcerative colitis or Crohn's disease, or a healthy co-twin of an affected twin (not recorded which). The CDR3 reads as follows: CASRVTSGNLGDTQYF.